Listed below are T cell receptor beta chains from one sample, sequenced in a study of blood T cell repertoires in COVID-19. Sequencing used immunoSEQ multiplex PCR; TCRdb keeps in-frame clones, though not all of them. The table records hundreds of thousands of clones, roughly 80% of them present only once. The sequenced material came from peripheral blood. All receptors come from a woman older than 75 with COVID-19, enrolled during active disease. Both conserved end residues are part of each CDR3. The D gene is left open where the match is weak. Size values are once, few and many counts, or a class for expanded clones, and some rows have none.

D gene	V gene	J gene	clone size	CDR3 protein	CDR3 DNA
.	TRBV28	TRBJ1-4	.	CASSPARGSNEKLFF	TGTGCCAGCAGCCCAGCCAGGGGCTCTAATGAAAAACTGTTTTTT
.	TRBV5-6	TRBJ1-6	.	CASSLGGAGDSPLHF	TGTGCCAGCAGCTTGGGGGGAGCCGGGGATTCACCCCTCCACTTT
TRBD1	TRBV29-1	TRBJ2-7	.	CSVSDRVREQYF	TGCAGCGTTAGTGACAGGGTACGCGAGCAGTACTTC
.	TRBV5-5	TRBJ2-3	.	CASSPTTTTDTQYF	TGTGCCAGCAGCCCAACTACCACCACAGATACGCAGTATTTT
.	TRBV11-2	TRBJ1-1	.	CASSAPPKNTEAFF	TGTGCCAGCAGCGCGCCTCCCAAGAACACTGAAGCTTTCTTT
.	TRBV21-1	TRBJ2-7	.	CASSKEAPAGRENSYEQYF	TGTGCCAGCAGCAAAGAAGCACCGGCCGGGCGGGAGAACTCCTACGAGCAGTACTTC
.	TRBV6-5	TRBJ2-7	.	CASSVGGSYEQYF	TGTGCCAGCTCCGTGGGGGGCTCCTACGAGCAGTACTTC
.	TRBV19	TRBJ2-1	.	CASTEGRSYNEQFF	TGTGCCAGTACCGAGGGTCGCTCCTACAATGAGCAGTTCTTC
TRBD1	TRBV28	TRBJ1-1	.	CASRWTGTNTEAFF	TGTGCCAGCAGATGGACAGGGACGAACACTGAAGCTTTCTTT
.	TRBV4-1	TRBJ2-7	.	CASSLAFTRGLHEQYF	TGCGCCAGCAGCCTCGCTTTTACCCGGGGATTGCACGAGCAGTACTTC
TRBD1	TRBV4-2	TRBJ2-1	.	CASSRSGTGENEQFF	TGTGCCAGCAGCCGCTCCGGGACAGGGGAGAATGAGCAGTTCTTC
TRBD1	TRBV5-1	TRBJ1-2	.	CASSSDTGVGYGYTF	TGCGCCAGCAGCTCGGACACAGGGGTAGGGTATGGCTACACCTTC
.	TRBV2	TRBJ1-5	.	CASRFNGNSNQPQHF	TGTGCCAGCAGATTCAACGGGAACAGCAATCAGCCCCAGCATTTT
.	TRBV10-1	TRBJ2-2	.	CASSESSFLSGELFF	TGCGCCAGCAGTGAGTCGAGCTTTCTCTCCGGGGAGCTGTTTTTT
TRBD1	TRBV30	TRBJ1-2	.	CAWADRVGNHTF	TGTGCCTGGGCCGACAGGGTAGGGAACCATACCTTC
.	TRBV19	TRBJ2-7	.	CASSINSLYEQYF	TGTGCCAGTAGTATTAACAGCCTCTACGAGCAGTACTTC
.	TRBV5-5	TRBJ1-5	few	CASSSGGGGSNQPQHF	TGTGCCAGCAGCTCTGGGGGGGGCGGAAGCAATCAGCCCCAGCATTTT
.	TRBV7-6	TRBJ1-2	.	CASSAVGAVRF	TGTGCCAGCAGCGCAGTAGGGGCAGTGCGCTTC
.	TRBV29-1	TRBJ1-4	.	CSVEVSNNEKLFF	TGCAGCGTTGAGGTCTCTAATAATGAAAAACTGTTTTTT
TRBD2	TRBV11-2	TRBJ2-1	.	CASSLGLAGGNEQFF	TGTGCCAGCAGCTTAGGGCTAGCGGGAGGCAATGAGCAGTTCTTC
TRBD1	TRBV6-5	TRBJ2-5	.	CASSRTGGRETQYF	TGTGCCAGCAGCAGGACAGGGGGCAGAGAGACCCAGTACTTC
.	TRBV30	TRBJ1-3	.	CAWTTGGRTGNTIYF	TGTGCCTGGACTACCGGGGGAAGAACTGGAAACACCATATATTTT
.	TRBV7-2	TRBJ1-2	.	CASSSNTFWTDDSNYGYTF	TGTGCCAGCAGCTCGAACACATTTTGGACAGATGATTCTAACTATGGCTACACCTTC
TRBD1	TRBV3-1/TRBV3-2	TRBJ1-5	.	CASSRQGNQPQHF	TGTGCCAGCAGTCGACAGGGAAATCAGCCCCAGCATTTT
.	TRBV6-5	TRBJ2-5	once	CASRSNQETQYF	TGTGCCAGCAGAAGCAACCAAGAGACCCAGTACTTC
.	TRBV6-2/TRBV6-3	TRBJ1-5	.	CASSYDEDQPQHF	TGTGCCAGCAGTTACGATGAGGATCAGCCCCAGCATTTT
.	TRBV19	TRBJ1-3	.	CASSTYPRTAYGNTIYF	TGTGCCAGTAGTACCTACCCTCGGACAGCTTACGGAAACACCATATATTTT
TRBD2	TRBV9	TRBJ2-5	.	CASSVTSGSRRRETQYF	TGTGCCAGCAGCGTAACTAGCGGGAGCCGGCGTCGCGAGACCCAGTACTTC
.	TRBV3-1/TRBV3-2	TRBJ1-6	.	CASSQPGPGAALHF	TGTGCCAGCAGTCAACCGGGTCCTGGGGCAGCCCTCCACTTT
.	TRBV6-1	TRBJ1-5	.	CASCWASDQPQHF	TGTGCCAGCTGCTGGGCATCGGATCAGCCCCAGCATTTT
TRBD2	TRBV11-3	TRBJ2-1	.	CASSLASGSGNEQFF	TGTGCCAGCAGCCTAGCTAGCGGGAGTGGCAATGAGCAGTTCTTC
TRBD2	TRBV5-8	TRBJ2-1	.	CASRFSGVPYNEQFF	TGTGCCAGCAGGTTTAGCGGGGTACCCTACAATGAGCAGTTCTTC
.	TRBV10-1	TRBJ2-7	.	CASSERGGVGDPYEQYF	TGCGCCAGCAGTGAGAGGGGGGGCGTGGGGGACCCCTACGAGCAGTACTTC
.	TRBV29-1	TRBJ2-6	.	CSVTAGSDGANVLTF	TGCAGCGTGACAGCCGGCTCCGATGGGGCCAACGTCCTGACTTTC
.	TRBV15	TRBJ1-2	.	CATSLSGVGYTF	TGTGCCACCAGCCTTTCGGGGGTGGGCTACACCTTC
TRBD2	TRBV19	TRBJ2-1	.	CASSRLALNNEQFF	TGTGCCAGTAGCCGACTAGCTCTGAACAATGAGCAGTTCTTC
TRBD1	TRBV18	TRBJ1-1	.	CASSPLTGANTEAFF	TGTGCCAGCTCACCCCTGACAGGGGCAAACACTGAAGCTTTCTTT
.	TRBV5-1	TRBJ2-1	.	CASRRNNEQFF	TGCGCCAGCAGGCGAAACAATGAGCAGTTCTTC
.	TRBV6-5	TRBJ1-2	.	CASSYSGINYGYTF	TGTGCCAGCAGTTATTCAGGAATTAACTATGGCTACACCTTC
.	TRBV5-6	TRBJ1-5	.	CASSLVGNQPQHF	TGTGCCAGCAGCTTGGTCGGCAATCAGCCCCAGCATTTT
TRBD1	TRBV5-1	TRBJ2-6	.	CASSFGGQGISGANVLTF	TGCGCCAGCAGCTTTGGGGGACAGGGTATCTCTGGGGCCAACGTCCTGACTTTC
TRBD2	TRBV10-2	TRBJ2-1	.	CASSEVGGPLYNEQFF	TGCGCCAGCAGTGAGGTGGGAGGGCCGTTGTACAATGAGCAGTTCTTC
TRBD1	TRBV5-4	TRBJ2-7	many	CASSRDRGEQYF	TGTGCCAGCAGCCGCGACAGGGGCGAGCAGTACTTC
TRBD1	TRBV7-9	TRBJ1-5	.	CASSPTGGSNQPQHF	TGTGCCAGCAGCCCGACAGGGGGTAGCAATCAGCCCCAGCATTTT
.	TRBV28	TRBJ1-2	.	CASSTPPSGYTF	TGTGCCAGCTCGACACCGCCGAGCGGCTACACCTTC
TRBD2	TRBV7-7	TRBJ2-2	once	CASSPGLAGNTGELFF	TGTGCTAGCAGCCCTGGGCTAGCGGGAAACACCGGGGAGCTGTTTTTT
.	TRBV7-2	TRBJ2-3	once	CASSLVPGLSTDTQYF	TGTGCCAGCAGCTTAGTCCCGGGACTTAGCACAGATACGCAGTATTTT
.	TRBV18	TRBJ1-5	.	CASSPQGLNQPQHF	TGTGCCAGCTCACCACAGGGACTTAATCAGCCCCAGCATTTT
.	TRBV12-3/TRBV12-4	TRBJ1-1	.	CASGRGNTEAFF	TGTGCCAGCGGAAGGGGGAACACTGAAGCTTTCTTT
.	TRBV10-3	TRBJ2-7	.	CAISSGYEQYF	TGTGCCATCAGTTCGGGATACGAGCAGTACTTC
TRBD2	TRBV5-5	TRBJ2-7	.	CASSRTSGSLEQYF	TGTGCCAGCAGCCGGACTAGCGGGAGTCTCGAGCAGTACTTC
.	TRBV11-1	TRBJ2-5	.	CASSDFRAEETQYF	TGTGCCAGCAGCGACTTCAGGGCAGAAGAGACCCAGTACTTC
.	TRBV7-8	TRBJ2-2	.	CASSLGAGTGAGELFF	TGTGCCAGCAGCTTAGGCGCGGGAACGGGAGCCGGGGAGCTGTTTTTT
TRBD1	TRBV19	TRBJ2-7	.	CASSISKQGTYEQYF	TGTGCCAGTAGTATCTCCAAACAGGGGACCTACGAGCAGTACTTC